This T cell receptor beta chain was obtained from a study of blood T cell repertoires in COVID-19. Between the trimmed V and J ends, which lost 5 bases and 6 bases, there was a span of 14 bases. Germline CDR1 is MGHDK and CDR2 is SYGVNS. The CDR3 contains 14 residues. Per the original data handling: Reference gene primers were amplified, and this amplification served to estimate nucleated cell counts. Assay used: immunoSEQ multiplex PCR; TCRdb lists only in-frame clones, some missing. From that table come the V and J calls and clone size; the DNA was used to work out D and trimming. The sample holds approximately 150,000 clones, approximately 90% seen once.

The clonotype was recovered from a human donor in a cohort sampled during active COVID-19. The sequenced sample was peripheral blood. The chain joins TRBV25-1 to TRBJ2-4; D might be TRBD1 (5 bases). CDR3 DNA sequence: TGTGCCAGCAGTCCAATGGGGCAGGGAAACATTCAGTACTTC. Translation gives CASSPMGQGNIQYF. Complete variable domain (other parts from reference TRBV25-1 and TRBJ2-4): EADIYQTPRYLVIGTGKKITLECSQTMGHDKMYWYQQDPGMELHLIHYSYGVNSTEKGDLSSESTVSRIRTEHFPLTLESARPSHTSQYLCASSPMGQGNIQYFGAGTRLSVL.